The 21 T cell receptor beta chains given below trace back to one sample, sequenced in a study of blood T cells in healthy people across ages. A second 7 to 11 cycle PCR used barcoded and J-beta primers. TCRdb passed the 5' RACE reads through MiXCR, listing each CDR3 protein once. The table lists about 1.1 million distinct CDR3 sequences, more than 30% of them singletons. Sequenced sample: blood. These receptors all come from a young man in good health.

V and J are TRBV29-1 and TRBJ2-5; D ambiguous. Trimming removed 6 bases at V and 7 bases at J, with 12 bases between. The CDR3 is 11 amino acids. Germline loops: CDR1 SQVTM, CDR2 ANQGSEA. The CDR3 region has the DNA TGCAGCGTAGCACCTCGTGGGACCCAGTACTTC. Translated: CSVAPRGTQYF.

This clonotype has only a few counts. The chain carries TRBV29-1 and TRBJ2-4; 11 positions agree with TRBD1. The V segment lost 6 bases and the J segment 8 bases; nucleotides outside the gene matches: 9. Germline loops: CDR1 SQVTM, CDR2 ANQGSEA. The CDR3 is 14 amino acids. CDR3 nucleotide sequence: TGCAGCGTCTGGACAGGGGGCCGGGAGTACATTCAGTACTTC. It is translated as CSVWTGGREYIQYF.

The chain joins TRBV29-1 to TRBJ2-7; 7 nucleotides align to TRBD1. The V gene's germline CDR1 is SQVTM and CDR2 ANQGSEA. The CDR3 has 13 residues. CDR3 DNA: TGCACGGGTTCCCGGGACAGAGACAATGAGCAGTACTTC. Its translation is CTGSRDRDNEQYF.

This clonotype was recorded many times. The gene calls are TRBV20-1 and TRBJ1-5, with a possible D match to TRBD1 (6 bases). CDR3 length equals 15 residues. V was trimmed by 0 bases and J by 4 bases, leaving 13 bases between them. Per the germline V gene, CDR1 is DFQATT and CDR2 is SNEGSKA (reference sequence). CDR3 bases: TGCAGTGCTAGAGATGGAGCAGGGGCAAATCAGCCCCAGCATTTT. This codes for CSARDGAGANQPQHF.

The chain couples TRBV15 to TRBJ2-5, with TRBD1 matching 9 bases. The J call is doubtful: the DNA matches TRBJ2-7 better. CDR1 and CDR2 from the germline V gene are LNHNV and YYDKDF (reference sequence). This CDR3 is built from 16 residues. This CDR3 is CATSRDKGQGLYEQYF. The DNA of the CDR3 is TGTGCCACCAGCAGAGATAAGGGACAGGGTTTATACGAGCAGTACTTC.

This chain uses TRBV7-2 with TRBJ2-1; 10 nucleotides line up with TRBD1. J gave up 6 bases and V 3 bases, and 5 bases lay outside the gene matches. The CDR3 totals 15 residues. Per the germline V gene, CDR1 is SGHTA and CDR2 is FQGNSA. The CDR3 nucleotides are TGTGCCAGCAGCTTTAGACAGGGGGCGCCCAATGAGCAGTTCTTC. Its protein product is CASSFRQGAPNEQFF.

A remark on this clonotype: A read error is possible here, since a much larger clone lies one base away. This rearrangement joins TRBV27 to TRBJ2-1, with 8 bases lining up with TRBD1. CDR3 length: 14 residues. CDR1 and CDR2 from the germline V gene are MNHEY and SMNVEV (reference sequence). The CDR3 nucleotides read TGTACCAGCAGTTCGGGACAGGATTTGAATGAGCAGTTCTTC. Protein product: CTSSSGQDLNEQFF.

The chain links TRBV4-3 to TRBJ2-3; 9 nucleotides agree with TRBD1. Germline-derived CDR1 and CDR2 are LGHNA and YSLEER. The J segment lost 1 base and the V segment lost 3 bases, leaving 8 bases of the junction unmatched. The CDR3 is made up of 17 amino acids. The CDR3 is CASSQGTGGSGTDTQYF. CDR3 nucleotides: TGCGCCAGCAGCCAGGGAACAGGGGGCTCGGGCACAGATACGCAGTATTTT.

This clonotype came up once. CDR3 in DNA: TGTGCCAGCAGCAAAGCCTGGGACAGCGCACCCGGAAATAGCAATCAGCCCCAGCATTTT. It is translated as CASSKAWDSAPGNSNQPQHF. The chain has TRBV21-1 and TRBJ1-5; TRBD1 is taken as the D call from the table, unchecked against the DNA. TRBV21-1 is classified as a pseudogene. The CDR3 covers 20 residues.

The chain joins TRBV20-1 to TRBJ2-1; D remains unclear. Germline V CDR1 and CDR2: DFQATT, SNEGSKA (reference sequence). The CDR3 is 11 amino acids. Trimming took off 1 base at V and 9 bases at J, with 7 bases between the two ends. The CDR3 loop is CSARAPGEQFF. The CDR3 DNA reads as TGCAGTGCTAGAGCCCCCGGTGAGCAGTTCTTC.

V is TRBV6-2 or TRBV6-3 and J is TRBJ1-2; TRBD1 matches at 7 bases. V lost 4 bases, J lost 0 bases, and 5 bases stayed unmatched. Germline-derived CDR1 and CDR2 are MNHEY and SVGEGT. This CDR3 contains 15 residues. Here the CDR3 reads CASSSPGGPNYGYTF. CDR3 DNA: TGTGCCAGCAGTTCGCCAGGGGGGCCTAACTATGGCTACACCTTC.

The chain uses TRBV6-1 and TRBJ1-4; D is ambiguous. This CDR3 region has 17 residues. Trimming pared 6 bases from V and 0 bases from J, leaving 17 bases between. From germline, CDR1 is MNHNS and CDR2 SASEGT. The CDR3 bases are TGTGCCAGCAGCCCACAACCGGGATTTGCAACTAATGAAAAACTGTTTTTT. Its translation is CASSPQPGFATNEKLFF.

This clonotype was detected a few times. The chain uses TRBV20-1 and TRBJ2-1, with a possible D match to TRBD2 (5 bases). V was pared by 0 bases and J by 2 bases, with 8 bases between. Germline lookup yields CDR1 DFQATT and CDR2 SNEGSKA (reference sequence). The CDR3 is 14 residues long. CDR3 DNA sequence: TGCAGTGCTAGAGAGCTAGCCGCCTACAATGAGCAGTTCTTC. Translated: CSARELAAYNEQFF.

The rearrangement links TRBV2 to TRBJ1-2, with 9 bases identical to TRBD1. Per the germline V gene, CDR1 is SNHLY and CDR2 is FYNNEI. This CDR3 is 14 amino acids long. The V segment lost 6 bases and the J segment 6 bases; nucleotides outside the gene matches: 8. The DNA of the CDR3 is TGTGCCAGCAGCCGGGACAGGGTCGGCGATGGCTACACCTTC. It encodes CASSRDRVGDGYTF.

The J gene is TRBJ1-1, the V gene TRBV7-2, with a possible D match to TRBD1 (5 bases). The CDR3 is 13 amino acids. Germline lookup yields CDR1 SGHTA and CDR2 FQGNSA. Trimming took 2 bases from V and 8 from J, leaving 12 bases between them. The CDR3: CASSLWTGQEAFF. The CDR3 DNA reads TGTGCCAGCAGCTTATGGACGGGGCAGGAAGCTTTCTTT.

With respect to this clonotype: A far larger clone is off by one base, so a read error is likely. This chain links TRBV6-6 with TRBJ2-3; no clear D. In germline, CDR1 is MNHNY, CDR2 SVGAGI (reference sequence). CDR3 length: 12 residues. The CDR3 DNA is TGTGCCAACAGTTACGGCACAGATACGCAGTATTTT. This sequence encodes CANSYGTDTQYF.

This clonotype was observed a handful of times. The chain combines TRBV7-2 with TRBJ2-7, with 9 bases matching TRBD2. The trim removed 1 base at V and 6 bases at J, leaving 4 bases unmatched. Germline CDR1 reads SGHTA; CDR2 reads FQGNSA. This CDR3 comprises 14 residues. The DNA of the CDR3 is TGTGCCAGCAGCTTAGTTAGCGGGGGTACCGAGCAGTACTTC. Protein: CASSLVSGGTEQYF.

There are a few counts of this clonotype. The V gene is TRBV9, the J gene TRBJ2-1; 7 bases line up with TRBD1. The length of the CDR3 is 16 residues. J gave up 3 bases and V 3 bases, and 9 bases lay outside the gene matches. The germline V gene encodes CDR1 SGDLS and CDR2 YYNGEE. CDR3: CASSAKPGTDYNEQFF. For the CDR3, the DNA is TGTGCCAGCAGCGCGAAACCCGGGACAGACTACAATGAGCAGTTCTTC.

The chain joins TRBV28 to TRBJ1-2; D not certain. Germline CDR1 reads MDHEN; CDR2 reads SYDVKM. The germline V and J ends were trimmed by 5 bases and 7 bases, with 17 bases remaining between them. The CDR3 spans 14 residues. In DNA, the CDR3 is TGTGCCAGCAGTCTCCGCTCAATCTCTCCTGGCTACACCTTC. As protein: CASSLRSISPGYTF.

This clonotype was seen more than once but under ten times. The rearrangement links TRBV9 to TRBJ2-3; 7 nucleotides align to TRBD1. There are 15 residues in the CDR3. Germline CDR1 SGDLS, CDR2 YYNGEE. After removal of 6 bases from V and 1 base from J, the junction contained 8 bases not matched to a gene. In DNA, the CDR3 is TGTGCCAGCACCCCGTGGCAGGGGGGCACAGATACGCAGTATTTT. It is translated as CASTPWQGGTDTQYF.

The rearrangement joins TRBV4-1 to TRBJ2-2; the match to TRBD2 covers 7 bases. The germline gives CDR1 MGHRA, CDR2 YSYEKL. The V and J ends lost 0 bases and 1 base, in that order; junction bases with no gene match: 8. This CDR3 has 18 residues. CDR3 region: CASSQEGGRRLNTGELFF. The CDR3, as DNA: TGCGCCAGCAGCCAAGAGGGGGGGAGAAGGCTGAACACCGGGGAGCTGTTTTTT.